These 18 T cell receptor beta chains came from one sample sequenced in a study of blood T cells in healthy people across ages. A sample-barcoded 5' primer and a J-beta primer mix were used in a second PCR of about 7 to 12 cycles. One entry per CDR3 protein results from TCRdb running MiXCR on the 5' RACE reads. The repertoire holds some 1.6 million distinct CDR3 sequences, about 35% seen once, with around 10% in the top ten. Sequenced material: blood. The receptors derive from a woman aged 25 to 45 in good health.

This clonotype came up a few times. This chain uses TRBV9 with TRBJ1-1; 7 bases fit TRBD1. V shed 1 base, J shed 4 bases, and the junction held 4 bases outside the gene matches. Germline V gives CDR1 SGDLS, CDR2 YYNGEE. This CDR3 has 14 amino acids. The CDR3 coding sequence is TGTGCCAGCAGCGTAATCCAGGGGGGCACTGAAGCTTTCTTT. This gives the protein CASSVIQGGTEAFF.

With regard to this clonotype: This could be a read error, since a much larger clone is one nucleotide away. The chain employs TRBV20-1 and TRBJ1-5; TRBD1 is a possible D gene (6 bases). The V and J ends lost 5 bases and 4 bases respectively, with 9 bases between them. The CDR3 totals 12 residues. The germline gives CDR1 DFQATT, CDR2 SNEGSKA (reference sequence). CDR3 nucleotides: TGCAGTGCTGCAGGGGAAAATCAGCCCCAGCATTTT. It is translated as CSAAGENQPQHF.

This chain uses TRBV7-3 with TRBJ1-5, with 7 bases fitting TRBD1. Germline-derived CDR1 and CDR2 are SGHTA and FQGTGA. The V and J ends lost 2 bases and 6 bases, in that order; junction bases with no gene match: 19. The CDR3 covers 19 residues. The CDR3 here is CASSLPKLNGQVKCQPQHF. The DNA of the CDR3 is TGTGCCAGCAGCTTACCCAAACTCAACGGACAGGTAAAGTGTCAGCCCCAGCATTTT.

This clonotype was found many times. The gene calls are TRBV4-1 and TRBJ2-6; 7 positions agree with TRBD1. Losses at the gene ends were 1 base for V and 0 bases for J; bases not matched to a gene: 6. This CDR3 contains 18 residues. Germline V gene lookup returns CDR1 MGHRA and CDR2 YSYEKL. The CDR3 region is CASSQVGTDVSGANVLTF. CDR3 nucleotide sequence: TGCGCCAGCAGCCAAGTGGGGACAGACGTCTCTGGGGCCAACGTCCTGACTTTC.

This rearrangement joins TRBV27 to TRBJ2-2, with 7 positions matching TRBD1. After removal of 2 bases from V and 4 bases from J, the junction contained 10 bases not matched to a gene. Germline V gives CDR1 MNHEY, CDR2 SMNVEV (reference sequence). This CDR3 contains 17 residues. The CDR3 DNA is TGTGCCAGCAGTTTAGATTTCACAGGGGAATCCACCGGGGAGCTGTTTTTT. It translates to CASSLDFTGESTGELFF.

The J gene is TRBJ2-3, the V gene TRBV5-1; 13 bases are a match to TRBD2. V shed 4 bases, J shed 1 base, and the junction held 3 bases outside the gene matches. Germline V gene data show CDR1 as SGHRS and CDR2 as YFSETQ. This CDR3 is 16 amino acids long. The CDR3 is CASSDGLAGGTDTQYF. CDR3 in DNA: TGCGCCAGCAGCGACGGACTAGCGGGGGGCACAGATACGCAGTATTTT.

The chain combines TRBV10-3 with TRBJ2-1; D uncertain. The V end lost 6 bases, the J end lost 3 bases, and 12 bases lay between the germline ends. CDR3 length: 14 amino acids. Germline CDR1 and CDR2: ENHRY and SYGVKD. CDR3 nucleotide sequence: TGTGCCATCAGAGCCAGCGATCACTACAATGAGCAGTTCTTC. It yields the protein CAIRASDHYNEQFF.

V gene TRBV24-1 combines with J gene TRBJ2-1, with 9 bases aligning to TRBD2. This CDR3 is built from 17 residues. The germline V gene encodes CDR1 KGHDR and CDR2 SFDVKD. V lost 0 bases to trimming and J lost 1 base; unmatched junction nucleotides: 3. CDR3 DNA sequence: TGTGCCACCAGTGATTTGGCAGCGGGAGGATCCTACAATGAGCAGTTCTTC. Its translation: CATSDLAAGGSYNEQFF.

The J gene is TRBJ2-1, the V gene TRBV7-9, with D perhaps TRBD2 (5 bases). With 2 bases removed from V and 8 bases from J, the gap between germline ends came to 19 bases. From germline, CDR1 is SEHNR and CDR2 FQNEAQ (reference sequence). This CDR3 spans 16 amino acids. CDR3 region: CASSLNPMDSLDEQFF. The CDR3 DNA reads TGTGCCAGCAGCTTAAACCCTATGGACTCATTGGATGAGCAGTTCTTC.

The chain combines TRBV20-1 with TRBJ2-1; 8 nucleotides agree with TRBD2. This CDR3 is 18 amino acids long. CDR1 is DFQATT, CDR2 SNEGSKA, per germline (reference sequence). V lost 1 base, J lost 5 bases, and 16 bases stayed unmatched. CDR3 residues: CSARADPGLGVDHNEQFF. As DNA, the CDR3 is TGCAGTGCTAGAGCCGATCCGGGACTAGGCGTTGACCACAATGAGCAGTTCTTC.

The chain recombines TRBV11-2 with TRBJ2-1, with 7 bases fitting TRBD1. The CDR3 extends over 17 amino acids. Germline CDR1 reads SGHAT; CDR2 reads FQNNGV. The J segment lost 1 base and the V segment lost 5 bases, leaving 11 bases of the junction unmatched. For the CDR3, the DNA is TGTGCCAGCAGCGCAAGGGGGCTGAGCGGTTCCTACAATGAGCAGTTCTTC. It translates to CASSARGLSGSYNEQFF.

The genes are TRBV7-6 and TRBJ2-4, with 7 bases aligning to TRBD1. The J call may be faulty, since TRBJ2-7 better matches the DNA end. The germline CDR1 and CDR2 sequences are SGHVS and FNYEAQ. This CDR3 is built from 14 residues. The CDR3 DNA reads TGTGCCAGCAGCTCTCGGGACAGTCTAGACGAGCAGTACTTC. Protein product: CASSSRDSLDEQYF.

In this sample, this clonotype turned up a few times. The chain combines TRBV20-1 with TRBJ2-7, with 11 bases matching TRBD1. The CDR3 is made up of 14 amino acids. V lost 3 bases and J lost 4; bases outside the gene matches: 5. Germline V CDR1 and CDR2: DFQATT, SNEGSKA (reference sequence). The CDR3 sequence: CSASRDRGAYEQYF. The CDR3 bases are TGCAGTGCTAGCCGGGACAGGGGGGCGTACGAGCAGTACTTC.

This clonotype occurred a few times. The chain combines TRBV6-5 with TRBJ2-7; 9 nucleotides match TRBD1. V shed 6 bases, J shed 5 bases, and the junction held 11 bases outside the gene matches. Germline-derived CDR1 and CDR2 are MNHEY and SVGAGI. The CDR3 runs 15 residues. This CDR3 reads CASSKRGTGPHEQYF. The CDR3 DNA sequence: TGTGCCAGCAGCAAACGCGGGACAGGGCCCCACGAGCAGTACTTC.

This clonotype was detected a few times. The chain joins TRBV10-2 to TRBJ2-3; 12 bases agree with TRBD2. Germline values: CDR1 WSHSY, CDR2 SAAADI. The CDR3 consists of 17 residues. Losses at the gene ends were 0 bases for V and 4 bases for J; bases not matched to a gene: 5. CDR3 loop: CASSESRLAGVPDTQYF. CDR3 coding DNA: TGCGCCAGCAGTGAGTCGAGACTAGCGGGAGTTCCAGATACGCAGTATTTT.

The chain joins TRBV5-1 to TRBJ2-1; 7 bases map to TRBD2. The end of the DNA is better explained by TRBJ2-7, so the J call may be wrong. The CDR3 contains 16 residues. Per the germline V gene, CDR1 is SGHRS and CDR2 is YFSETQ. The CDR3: CASSLVGREFDNEQYF. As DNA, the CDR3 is TGCGCCAGCAGCTTGGTAGGGCGGGAGTTCGACAATGAGCAGTACTTC.

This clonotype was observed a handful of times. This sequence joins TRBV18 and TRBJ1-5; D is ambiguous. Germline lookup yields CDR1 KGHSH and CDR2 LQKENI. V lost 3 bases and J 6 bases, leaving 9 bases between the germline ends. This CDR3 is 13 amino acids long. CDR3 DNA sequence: TGTGCCAGCTCACCGGTCGGGAGTCAGCCCCAGCATTTT. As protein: CASSPVGSQPQHF.

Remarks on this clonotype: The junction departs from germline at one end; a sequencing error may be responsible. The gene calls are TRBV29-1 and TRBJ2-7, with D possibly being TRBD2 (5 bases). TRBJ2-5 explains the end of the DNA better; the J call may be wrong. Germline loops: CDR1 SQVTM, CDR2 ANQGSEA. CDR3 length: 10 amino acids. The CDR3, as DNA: TGCGGCGTTACTAGGGAGACCCAGTACTTC. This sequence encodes CGVTRETQYF.